These 2 T cell receptor beta chains came from one sample sequenced in a study of blood T cell repertoires in COVID-19. This table comes from immunoSEQ multiplex PCR, and its TCRdb copy is limited to in-frame clones, with some not included. The sample has 200,000 to 250,000 clones, roughly 79% seen once. Sequencing input: PBMCs or T cells enriched from blood (not recorded which). The receptors originated from a man aged 35-49 years who had recovered from COVID-19.

This clone was observed once. The V gene is TRBV3-1 (or the pseudogene TRBV3-2), the J gene TRBJ2-2; maybe TRBD1 (6 bases). This CDR3 spans 15 amino acids. The germline CDR1 and CDR2 sequences are LGHDT and YNNKEL (reference sequence). V lost 4 bases to trimming and J lost 3 bases, with 12 bases between them. The CDR3 DNA reads TGTGCCAGCAGCCGGTTTAACAGGGACACCGGGGAGCTGTTTTTT. Protein product: CASSRFNRDTGELFF.

The rearrangement joins TRBV18 to TRBJ1-5, with TRBD1 matching over 7 bases. The ends lost 6 bases at V and 0 bases at J; junction bases unmatched: 14. Germline CDR1 and CDR2: KGHSH and LQKENI. The CDR3 covers 18 residues. The CDR3 reads CASSPGQSPSVSNQPQHF. In DNA form, the CDR3 reads TGTGCCAGCTCCCCGGGACAGTCGCCATCGGTTAGCAATCAGCCCCAGCATTTT. The full variable domain, completed using reference TRBV18 and TRBJ1-5, is NAGVMQNPRHLVRRRGQEARLRCSPMKGHSHVYWYRQLPEEGLKFMVYLQKENIIDESGMPKERFSAEFPKEGPSILRIQQVVRGDSAAYFCASSPGQSPSVSNQPQHFGDGTRLSIL.